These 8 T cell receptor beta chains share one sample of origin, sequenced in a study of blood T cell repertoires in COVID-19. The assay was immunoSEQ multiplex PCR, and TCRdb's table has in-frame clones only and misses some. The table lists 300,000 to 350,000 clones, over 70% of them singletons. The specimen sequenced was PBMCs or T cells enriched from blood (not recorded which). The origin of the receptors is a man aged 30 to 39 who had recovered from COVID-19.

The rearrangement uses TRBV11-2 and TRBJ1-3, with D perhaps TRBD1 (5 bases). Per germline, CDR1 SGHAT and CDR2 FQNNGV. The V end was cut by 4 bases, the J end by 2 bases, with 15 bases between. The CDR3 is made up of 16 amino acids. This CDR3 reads CASSSAPRTTGNTIYF. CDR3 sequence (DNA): TGTGCCAGCAGCTCCGCTCCCCGGACAACTGGAAACACCATATATTTT.

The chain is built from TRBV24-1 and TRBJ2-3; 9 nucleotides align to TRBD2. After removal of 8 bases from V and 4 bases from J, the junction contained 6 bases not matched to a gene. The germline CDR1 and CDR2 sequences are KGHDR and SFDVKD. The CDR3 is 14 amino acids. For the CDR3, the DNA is TGTGCCACCATGGAGCGGGGGGCCGCAGATACGCAGTATTTT. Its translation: CATMERGAADTQYF.

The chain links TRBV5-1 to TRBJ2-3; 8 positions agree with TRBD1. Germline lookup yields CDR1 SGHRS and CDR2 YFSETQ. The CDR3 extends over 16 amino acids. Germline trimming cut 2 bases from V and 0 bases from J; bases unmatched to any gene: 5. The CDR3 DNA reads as TGCGCCAGCAGCTTAGGACAGGGCGGGAGCACAGATACGCAGTATTTT. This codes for CASSLGQGGSTDTQYF.

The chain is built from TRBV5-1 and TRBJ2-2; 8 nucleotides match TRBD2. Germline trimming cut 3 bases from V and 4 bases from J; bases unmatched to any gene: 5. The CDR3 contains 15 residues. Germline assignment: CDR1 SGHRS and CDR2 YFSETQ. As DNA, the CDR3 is TGCGCCAGCAGCTCAAGCGGGGGAGGCACCGGGGAGCTGTTTTTT. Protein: CASSSSGGGTGELFF.

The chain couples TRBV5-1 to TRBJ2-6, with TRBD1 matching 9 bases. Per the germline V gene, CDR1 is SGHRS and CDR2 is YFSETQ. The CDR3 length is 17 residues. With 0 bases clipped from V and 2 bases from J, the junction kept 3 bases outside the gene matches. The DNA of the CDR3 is TGCGCCAGCAGCTTGGAGGGACAGGGAGCTGGGGCCAACGTCCTGACTTTC. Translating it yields CASSLEGQGAGANVLTF.

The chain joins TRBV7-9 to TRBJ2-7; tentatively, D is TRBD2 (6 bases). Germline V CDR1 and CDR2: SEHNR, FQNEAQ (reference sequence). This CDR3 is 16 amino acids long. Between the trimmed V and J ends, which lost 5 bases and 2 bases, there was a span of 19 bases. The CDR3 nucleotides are TGTGCCAGCAGCCCCGGGACTCCAAGGTCAGCCTACGAGCAGTACTTC. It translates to CASSPGTPRSAYEQYF.

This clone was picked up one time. The CDR3 DNA reads as TGCGCCAGCAGCCAAGATCAACGACAGCTTAATCAGCCCCAGCATTTT. It specifies CASSQDQRQLNQPQHF. This sequence joins TRBV4-1 and TRBJ1-5; tentatively, D is TRBD1 (5 bases). In germline, CDR1 is MGHRA, CDR2 YSYEKL. CDR3 size: 16 residues. Trimming removed 0 bases from V and 4 bases from J, with 13 bases in between.

CDR3 nucleotides: TGTGCCAGCAGTGAAGCGATATCGGACAGTAAGTTCTTC. Its protein product is CASSEAISDSKFF. This sequence joins TRBV6-1 and TRBJ2-1; maybe TRBD1 (6 bases). Germline CDR1 is MNHNS and CDR2 is SASEGT. The V end was cut by 0 bases, the J end by 14 bases, with 14 bases between. The CDR3 runs 13 residues.